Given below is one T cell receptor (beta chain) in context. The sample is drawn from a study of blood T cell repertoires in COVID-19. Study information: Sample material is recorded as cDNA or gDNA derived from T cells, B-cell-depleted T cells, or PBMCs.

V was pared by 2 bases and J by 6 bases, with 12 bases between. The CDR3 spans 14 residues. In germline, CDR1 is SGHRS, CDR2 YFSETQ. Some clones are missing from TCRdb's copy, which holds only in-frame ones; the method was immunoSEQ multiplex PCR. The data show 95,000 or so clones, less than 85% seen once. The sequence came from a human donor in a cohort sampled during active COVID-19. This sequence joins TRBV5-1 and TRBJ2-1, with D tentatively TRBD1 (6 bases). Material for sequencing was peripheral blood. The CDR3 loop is CASSFREGGNEQFF. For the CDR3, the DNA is TGCGCCAGCAGCTTCCGGGAAGGGGGCAATGAGCAGTTCTTC. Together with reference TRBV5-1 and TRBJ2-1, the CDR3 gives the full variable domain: KAGVTQTPRYLIKTRGQQVTLSCSPISGHRSVSWYQQTPGQGLQFLFEYFSETQRNKGNFPGRFSGRQFSNSRSEMNVSTLELGDSALYLCASSFREGGNEQFFGPGTRLTVL.